The 17 T cell receptor beta chains in this list originate from one sample, sequenced in a study of cytotoxic CD8 clonotypes in ibrutinib-treated CLL. Using immunoSEQ multiplex PCR, the repertoire was profiled, and TCRdb retains in-frame clones only, with some absent. The data contain around 330,000 clones, over 60% of them singletons. This material consisted of PBMCs, taken after 36 months of ibrutinib treatment. The source is a human donor with chronic lymphocytic leukemia.

Many counts were recorded for this clone. This specimen includes other DNA sequences encoding the same CDR3. The rearrangement links TRBV28 to TRBJ2-7, with 13 positions matching TRBD2. The CDR3 is 16 residues long. J gave up 6 bases and V 4 bases, and 9 bases lay outside the gene matches. CDR1 is MDHEN, CDR2 SYDVKM, per germline. The CDR3 DNA follows: TGTGCCAGCAGTTCCCCTCGGACTAGCGGGAGTCTCGAGCAGTACTTC. This codes for CASSSPRTSGSLEQYF.

V is TRBV4-1 and J is TRBJ1-1; TRBD1 might be the D (5 bases). Germline V gene lookup returns CDR1 MGHRA and CDR2 YSYEKL. The V gene lost 1 base and the J gene lost 3 bases, with 18 bases spanning the gap. This CDR3 is 17 amino acids long. CDR3 in DNA: TGCGCCAGCAGCCAAGGTCGCCCCGGGGGGTCGGACACTGAAGCTTTCTTT. Translated, it gives CASSQGRPGGSDTEAFF.

The V and J genes are TRBV6-1 and TRBJ1-6, with D possibly being TRBD1 (6 bases). The V and J ends lost 8 bases and 10 bases respectively, with 15 bases between them. The CDR3 totals 13 residues. The germline V gene has CDR1 MNHNS and CDR2 SASEGT. The CDR3 DNA reads as TGTGCCAGCCTTTCAGGGGCTGGCTCACCCCTCCACTTT. Translated, it gives CASLSGAGSPLHF.

This clone was counted once. The chain combines TRBV2 with TRBJ2-5; 10 bases align to TRBD1. CDR3 length equals 12 residues. Germline V gives CDR1 SNHLY, CDR2 FYNNEI. J gave up 5 bases and V 10 bases, and 4 bases lay outside the gene matches. The DNA for the CDR3 is TGTGCCACCAGGACAGGGGGGGAGACCCAGTACTTC. Protein: CATRTGGETQYF.

The V gene is TRBV18, the J gene TRBJ2-3; TRBD2 aligns across 12 bases. Looked up from germline, CDR1 is KGHSH and CDR2 is LQKENI. This CDR3 region has 18 residues. V trimming: 3 bases; J trimming: 0 bases; junction bases outside the gene matches: 7. The CDR3 reads CASSPRLAGVTSTDTQYF. CDR3 DNA sequence: TGTGCCAGCTCACCCCGACTAGCGGGGGTAACTAGCACAGATACGCAGTATTTT.

The table lists this clone with a few counts. V is TRBV10-3 and J is TRBJ2-7; D not resolved. The ends were cut back, 4 bases at V and 2 bases at J, with 9 bases in the middle. Germline V gives CDR1 ENHRY, CDR2 SYGVKD. The CDR3 has 13 residues. CDR3 loop: CAISGGTTYEQYF. In nucleotides, the CDR3 is TGTGCCATCAGTGGTGGCACGACCTACGAGCAGTACTTC.

The CDR3 nucleotides are TGCGCCAGCAGCCTAGAGGAGGGACAGGGGCGGTACGAGCAGTACTTC. Its protein is CASSLEEGQGRYEQYF. The chain couples TRBV4-1 to TRBJ2-7, with 10 nucleotides matching TRBD1. The CDR3 consists of 16 residues. Germline CDR1 reads MGHRA; CDR2 reads YSYEKL. V trimming: 4 bases; J trimming: 4 bases; junction bases outside the gene matches: 10.

This clone has just a few counts. This rearrangement joins TRBV9 to TRBJ1-2; D unresolved. V was cut by 0 bases and J by 2 bases, with 14 bases left in between. Germline-derived CDR1 and CDR2 are SGDLS and YYNGEE. This CDR3 comprises 16 residues. The CDR3 bases are TGTGCCAGCAGCGTAGGCCCCCGACCAGAAAACTATGGCTACACCTTC. It translates to CASSVGPRPENYGYTF.

The chain recombines TRBV7-9 with TRBJ1-6, with D tentatively TRBD1 (5 bases). CDR1 is SEHNR and CDR2 is FQNEAQ in the germline V gene (reference sequence). The CDR3 runs 14 residues. Trimming shortened V by 5 bases and J by 9 bases, and 14 bases separated the two germline ends. CDR3 coding DNA: TGTGCCAGCAGCCTTGGGGGGTATGGTTCACCCCTCCACTTT. Translating gives CASSLGGYGSPLHF.

This clone was seen once. A read error may produce the germline difference seen at one junction end. This sequence joins TRBV5-6 and TRBJ1-2; D is perhaps TRBD1 (6 bases). Germline V CDR1 and CDR2: SGHDT, YYEEEE. This CDR3 is built from 14 residues. The CDR3 DNA is TGTGCCATCAGCTGGGGACTCAGGGGCGATGGCTACACCTTC. Protein: CAISWGLRGDGYTF.

J is TRBJ2-2 and V is TRBV19; D remains unclear. V was shortened by 6 bases and J by 0 bases, with 11 bases between the two germline ends. The CDR3 is 15 residues long. Germline V lookup: CDR1 LNHDA, CDR2 SQIVND (reference sequence). The CDR3 coding sequence is TGTGCCAGTAGGTTCACGAACCCGAACACCGGGGAGCTGTTTTTT. It encodes CASRFTNPNTGELFF.

The chain employs TRBV5-1 and TRBJ1-3; D is possibly TRBD1 (6 bases). V was pared by 0 bases and J by 10 bases, with 23 bases between. Germline CDR1 and CDR2: SGHRS and YFSETQ. The CDR3 is 17 residues long. CDR3 bases: TGCGCCAGCAGCTTGGCCGGGTCGGGGGCCTCCGTTGGAACCATATATTTT. This translates into CASSLAGSGASVGTIYF.

The chain is built from TRBV19 and TRBJ2-7; D is undetermined. Trimming pared 1 base from V and 1 base from J, leaving 11 bases between. The CDR3 extends over 15 amino acids. Germline CDR1 and CDR2: LNHDA and SQIVND (reference sequence). The CDR3 region has the DNA TGTGCCAGTAGTATAGTGGGATCTAAGTCCTACGAGCAGTACTTC. Translation: CASSIVGSKSYEQYF. Full variable domain (remainder filled in from reference TRBV19 and TRBJ2-7): DGGITQSPKYLFRKEGQNVTLSCEQNLNHDAMYWYRQDPGQGLRLIYYSQIVNDFQKGDIAEGYSVSREKKESFPLTVTSAQKNPTAFYLCASSIVGSKSYEQYFGPGTRLTVT.

The V and J genes are TRBV2 and TRBJ2-7; D unresolved. CDR1 is SNHLY and CDR2 is FYNNEI in the germline V gene. V dropped 6 bases and J dropped 2 bases, with 8 bases sitting between them. The CDR3 covers 12 residues. The CDR3 DNA follows: TGTGCCAGCAGGAAACAGCCCTACGAGCAGTACTTC. Protein: CASRKQPYEQYF.

The chain has TRBV18 and TRBJ2-1, with D hard to call. Germline assignment: CDR1 KGHSH and CDR2 LQKENI. Trimming removed 5 bases from V and 7 bases from J, with 6 bases in between. CDR3 size: 11 residues. In nucleotides, the CDR3 is TGTGCCAGCTCAGTGGGAAATGAGCAGTTCTTC. It codes for CASSVGNEQFF.

This chain uses TRBV5-1 with TRBJ1-2; a weak D match, TRBD1 (6 bases). V lost 8 bases and J lost 5, with 13 bases in between. Germline V gene sequence: CDR1 SGHRS, CDR2 YFSETQ. This CDR3 region has 12 residues. CDR3 coding DNA: TGCGCCAGTGGACAGTCGAATTATGGCTACACCTTC. As protein: CASGQSNYGYTF.

CDR3 residues: CASSLVGTEQYF. The CDR3 region has the DNA TGTGCCAGCAGCTTGGTAGGTACCGAGCAGTACTTC. The rearrangement joins TRBV5-4 to TRBJ2-7; D is unresolved. CDR1 and CDR2 from the germline V gene are SGHNT and YYREEE (reference sequence). This CDR3 region has 12 residues. Trimming shortened V by 0 bases and J by 6 bases, and 7 bases separated the two germline ends.